The next 8 T cell receptor beta chains were all read from a single sample in a study of blood T cell repertoires in COVID-19. The table came from immunoSEQ multiplex PCR; TCRdb's copy has only in-frame clones and leaves some out. Of 150,000 to 200,000 clones listed, roughly nine tenths are singletons. The sample consisted of peripheral blood. The receptor set was obtained from a young man who had recovered from COVID-19.

The chain recombines TRBV18 with TRBJ2-1; TRBD2 aligns across 10 bases. Looked up from germline, CDR1 is KGHSH and CDR2 is LQKENI. J was trimmed by 8 bases and V by 6 bases; bases with no gene match: 10. CDR3 length equals 15 residues. Here the CDR3 DNA reads TGTGCCAGCTCCCCTTCGGCTAGCGGGAGTTATGAGCAGTTCTTC. This sequence encodes CASSPSASGSYEQFF.

The rearrangement uses TRBV5-1 and TRBJ2-1; D may be TRBD1 (6 bases). The CDR3 covers 17 residues. Trimming cost V 0 bases and J 0 bases, with 13 bases left between them. Germline V gene data show CDR1 as SGHRS and CDR2 as YFSETQ. CDR3 DNA: TGCGCCAGCAGCTTGGGGATGGGGGCCAGCTCCTACAATGAGCAGTTCTTC. Its protein is CASSLGMGASSYNEQFF.

The V call is TRBV5-6, the J call TRBJ2-5; 8 bases map to TRBD2. CDR3 length: 15 residues. With V trimmed by 4 bases and J by 1 base, 6 bases remained unmatched. Looked up from germline, CDR1 is SGHDT and CDR2 is YYEEEE. This CDR3 is CASSRGAGGQETQYF. Written as DNA, the CDR3 is TGTGCCAGCAGCCGGGGGGCGGGAGGCCAAGAGACCCAGTACTTC. Full variable domain (remainder filled in from reference TRBV5-6 and TRBJ2-5): DAGVTQSPTHLIKTRGQQVTLRCSPKSGHDTVSWYQQALGQGPQFIFQYYEEEERQRGNFPDRFSGHQFPNYSSELNVNALLLGDSALYLCASSRGAGGQETQYFGPGTRLLVL.

V gene TRBV6-1 combines with J gene TRBJ2-7; D not resolved. V was pared by 0 bases and J by 5 bases, with 14 bases between. Germline V gene data show CDR1 as MNHNS and CDR2 as SASEGT. The length of the CDR3 is 15 residues. The CDR3 nucleotides read TGTGCCAGCAGTGAAGCGGGCAGGAATCTACACGAGCAGTACTTC. Protein product: CASSEAGRNLHEQYF.

This chain links TRBV4-1 with TRBJ2-7; 7 nucleotides align to TRBD2. Germline V gene sequence: CDR1 MGHRA, CDR2 YSYEKL. CDR3 length: 15 residues. Germline trimming cut 1 base from V and 4 bases from J; bases unmatched to any gene: 7. CDR3 amino acids: CASSQGTLATYEQYF. The CDR3 DNA reads TGCGCCAGCAGCCAAGGGACACTAGCGACTTACGAGCAGTACTTC.

This clone was seen once. The chain recombines TRBV7-3 with TRBJ2-1; TRBD2 matches 9 bases. Germline V gives CDR1 SGHTA, CDR2 FQGTGA. Trimming cost V 2 bases and J 8 bases; bases outside gene matches: 7. The CDR3 runs 15 residues. CDR3 in amino acids: CASSLYSSGMDEQFF. CDR3 DNA sequence: TGTGCCAGCAGCTTATACTCTAGCGGGATGGATGAGCAGTTCTTC.

The V and J genes are TRBV5-1 and TRBJ2-7; 10 bases map to TRBD1. The V and J ends lost 2 bases and 5 bases, in that order; junction bases with no gene match: 4. The CDR3 runs to 14 residues. Per the germline V gene, CDR1 is SGHRS and CDR2 is YFSETQ. In DNA form, the CDR3 reads TGCGCCAGCAGCTTATCCGGGACAGGGGACGAGCAGTACTTC. The encoded protein is CASSLSGTGDEQYF.

The V gene is TRBV5-1, the J gene TRBJ2-1; D is possibly TRBD2 (6 bases). The CDR3 runs 16 residues. V lost 5 bases and J 0 bases, leaving 15 bases between the germline ends. Germline V lookup: CDR1 SGHRS, CDR2 YFSETQ. This CDR3 is CASSSRGSPSYNEQFF. The CDR3 coding sequence is TGCGCCAGCAGTTCCCGGGGGTCACCCTCCTACAATGAGCAGTTCTTC.